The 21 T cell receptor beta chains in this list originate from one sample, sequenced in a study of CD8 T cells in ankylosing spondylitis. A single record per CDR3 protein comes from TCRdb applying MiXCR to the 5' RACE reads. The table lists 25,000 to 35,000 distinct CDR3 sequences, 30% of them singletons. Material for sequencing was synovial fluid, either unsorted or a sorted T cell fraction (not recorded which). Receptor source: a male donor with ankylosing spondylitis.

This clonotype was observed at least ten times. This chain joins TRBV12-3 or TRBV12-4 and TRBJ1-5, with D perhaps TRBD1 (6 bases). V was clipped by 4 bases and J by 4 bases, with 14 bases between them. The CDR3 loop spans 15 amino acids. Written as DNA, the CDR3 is TGTGCCAGCAGTTACAGGGCAGGGTGGAATCAGCCCCAGCATTTT. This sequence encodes CASSYRAGWNQPQHF.

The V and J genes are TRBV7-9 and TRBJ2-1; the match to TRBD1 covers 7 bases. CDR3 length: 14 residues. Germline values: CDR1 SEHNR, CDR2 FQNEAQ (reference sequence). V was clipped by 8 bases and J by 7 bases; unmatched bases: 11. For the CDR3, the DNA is TGTGCCAGCTCGGGACAGACCCTCACGAATGAGCAGTTCTTC. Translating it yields CASSGQTLTNEQFF.

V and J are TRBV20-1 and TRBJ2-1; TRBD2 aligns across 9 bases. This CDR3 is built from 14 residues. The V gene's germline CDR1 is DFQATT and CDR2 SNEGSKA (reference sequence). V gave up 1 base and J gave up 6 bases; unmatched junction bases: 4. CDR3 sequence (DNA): TGCAGTGCTAGAGGTAGCGGGAGCATCAATGAGCAGTTCTTC. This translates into CSARGSGSINEQFF.

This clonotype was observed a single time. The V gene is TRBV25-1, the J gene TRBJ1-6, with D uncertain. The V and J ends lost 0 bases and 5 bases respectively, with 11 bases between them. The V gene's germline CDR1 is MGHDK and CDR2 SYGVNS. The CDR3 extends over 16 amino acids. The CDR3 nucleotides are TGTGCCAGCAGTGAATATTTACCAGATAATAATTCACCCCTCCACTTT. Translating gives CASSEYLPDNNSPLHF.

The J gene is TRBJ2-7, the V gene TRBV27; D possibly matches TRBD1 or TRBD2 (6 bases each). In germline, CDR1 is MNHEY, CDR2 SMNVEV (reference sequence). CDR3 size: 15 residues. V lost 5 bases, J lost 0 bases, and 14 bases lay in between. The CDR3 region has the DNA TGTGCCAGCAGTATAAGGGGGGATGGCTCCTACGAGCAGTACTTC. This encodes CASSIRGDGSYEQYF.

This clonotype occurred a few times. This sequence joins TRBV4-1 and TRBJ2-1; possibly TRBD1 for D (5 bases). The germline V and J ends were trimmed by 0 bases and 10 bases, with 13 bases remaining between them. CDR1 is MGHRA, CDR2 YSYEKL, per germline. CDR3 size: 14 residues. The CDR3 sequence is CASSQDTGAAEQFF. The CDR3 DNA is TGCGCCAGCAGCCAAGACACTGGGGCCGCCGAGCAGTTCTTC.

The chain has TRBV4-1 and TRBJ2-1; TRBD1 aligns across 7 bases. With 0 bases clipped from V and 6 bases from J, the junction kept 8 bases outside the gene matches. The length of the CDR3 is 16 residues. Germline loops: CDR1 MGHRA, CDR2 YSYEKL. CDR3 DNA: TGCGCCAGCAGCCAAGATGGCCGGGACAGCTTCAATGAGCAGTTCTTC. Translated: CASSQDGRDSFNEQFF.

The CDR3 DNA follows: TGTGCCAGCAGCTCCCCGGGGGTTGATTCCTACAATGAGCAGTTCTTC. Translated: CASSSPGVDSYNEQFF. The rearrangement joins TRBV5-4 to TRBJ2-1; tentative D call: TRBD2 (6 bases). Per germline, CDR1 SGHNT and CDR2 YYREEE (reference sequence). The CDR3 sequence is 16 residues long. Between the trimmed V and J ends, which lost 3 bases and 1 base, there was a span of 14 bases.

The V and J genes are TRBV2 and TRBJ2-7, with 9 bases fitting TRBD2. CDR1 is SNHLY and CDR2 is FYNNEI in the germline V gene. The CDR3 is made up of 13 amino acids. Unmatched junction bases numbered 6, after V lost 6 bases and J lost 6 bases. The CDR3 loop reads CASRAGGAGEQYV. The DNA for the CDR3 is TGTGCCAGCAGAGCGGGAGGTGCCGGCGAGCAGTACGTC.

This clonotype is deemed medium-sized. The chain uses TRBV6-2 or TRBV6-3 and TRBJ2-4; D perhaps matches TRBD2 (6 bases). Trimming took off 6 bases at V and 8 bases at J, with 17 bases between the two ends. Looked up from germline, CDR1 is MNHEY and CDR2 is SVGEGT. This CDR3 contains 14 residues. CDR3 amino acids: CASRRRDWWHIQYF. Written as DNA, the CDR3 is TGTGCCAGCAGGCGCCGGGACTGGTGGCACATTCAGTACTTC.

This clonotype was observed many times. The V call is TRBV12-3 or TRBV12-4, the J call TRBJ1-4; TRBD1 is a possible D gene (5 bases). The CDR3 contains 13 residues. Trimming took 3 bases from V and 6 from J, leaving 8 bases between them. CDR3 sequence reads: CASSFGGDEKLFF. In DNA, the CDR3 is TGTGCCAGCAGTTTCGGAGGGGATGAAAAACTGTTTTTT.

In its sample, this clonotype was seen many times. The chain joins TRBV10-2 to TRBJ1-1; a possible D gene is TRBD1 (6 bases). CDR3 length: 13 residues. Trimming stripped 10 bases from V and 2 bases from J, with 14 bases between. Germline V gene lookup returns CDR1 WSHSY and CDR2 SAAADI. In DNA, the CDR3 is TGCGCCACCTTGGACAGATTAAACACTGAAGCTTTCTTT. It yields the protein CATLDRLNTEAFF.

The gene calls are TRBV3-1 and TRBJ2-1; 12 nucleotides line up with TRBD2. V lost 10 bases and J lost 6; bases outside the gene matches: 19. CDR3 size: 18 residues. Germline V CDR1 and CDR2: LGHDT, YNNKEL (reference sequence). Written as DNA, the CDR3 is TGTGCCACACGAAGTCCCGGAACCGGGACTAGCGGGCGCAATGAGCAGTTCTTC. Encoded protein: CATRSPGTGTSGRNEQFF.

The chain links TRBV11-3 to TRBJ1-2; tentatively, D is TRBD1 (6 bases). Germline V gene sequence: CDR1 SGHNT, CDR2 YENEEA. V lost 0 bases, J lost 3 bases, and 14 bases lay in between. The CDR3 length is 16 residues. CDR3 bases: TGTGCCAGCAGCTTAGAAACCGCAGGGGTGGACTATGGCTACACCTTC. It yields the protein CASSLETAGVDYGYTF.

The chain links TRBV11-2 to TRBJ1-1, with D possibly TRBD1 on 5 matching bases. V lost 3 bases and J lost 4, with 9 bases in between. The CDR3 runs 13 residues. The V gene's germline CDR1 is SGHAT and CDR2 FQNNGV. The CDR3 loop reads CASSLGGFTEAFF. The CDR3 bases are TGTGCCAGCAGCTTGGGGGGGTTCACTGAAGCTTTCTTT.

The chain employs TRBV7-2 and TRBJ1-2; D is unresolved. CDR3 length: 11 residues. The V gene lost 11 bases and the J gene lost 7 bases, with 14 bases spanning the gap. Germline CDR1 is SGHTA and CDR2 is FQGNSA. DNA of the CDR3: TGTGCCCTAGAGTACAATGGTGGCTACACCTTC. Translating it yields CALEYNGGYTF.

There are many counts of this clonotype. In nucleotides, the CDR3 is TGTGCCAGCAGCGTAGGGGGTGAAGAGACCCAGTACTTC. Translated, it gives CASSVGGEETQYF. The chain uses TRBV9 and TRBJ2-5; D uncertain. Germline assignment: CDR1 SGDLS and CDR2 YYNGEE. V lost 0 bases and J 3 bases, leaving 6 bases between the germline ends. The CDR3 covers 13 residues.

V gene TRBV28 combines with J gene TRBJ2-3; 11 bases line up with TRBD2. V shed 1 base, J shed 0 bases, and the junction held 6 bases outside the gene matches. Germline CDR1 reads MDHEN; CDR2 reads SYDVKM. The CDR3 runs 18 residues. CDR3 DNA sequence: TGTGCCAGCAGTTTATATGCGACTAGCGGGACCAGCACAGATACGCAGTATTTT. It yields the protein CASSLYATSGTSTDTQYF.

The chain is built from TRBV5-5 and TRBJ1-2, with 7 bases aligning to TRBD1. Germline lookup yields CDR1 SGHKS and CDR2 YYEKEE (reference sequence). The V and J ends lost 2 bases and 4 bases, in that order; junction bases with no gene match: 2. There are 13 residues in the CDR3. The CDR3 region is CASSLRDSYGYTF. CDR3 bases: TGTGCCAGCAGCTTACGGGACAGCTATGGCTACACCTTC.

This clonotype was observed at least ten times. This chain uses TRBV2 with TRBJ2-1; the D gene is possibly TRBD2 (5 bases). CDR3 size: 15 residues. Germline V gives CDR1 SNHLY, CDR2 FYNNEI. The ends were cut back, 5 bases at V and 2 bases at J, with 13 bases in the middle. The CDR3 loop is CASSRPEGTYNEQFF. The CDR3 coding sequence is TGTGCCAGCAGTAGACCAGAGGGAACCTACAATGAGCAGTTCTTC.

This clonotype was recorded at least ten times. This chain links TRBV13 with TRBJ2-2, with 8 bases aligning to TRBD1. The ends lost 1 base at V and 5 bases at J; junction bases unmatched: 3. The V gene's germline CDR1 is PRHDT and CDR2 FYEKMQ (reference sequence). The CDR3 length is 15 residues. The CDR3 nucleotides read TGTGCCAGCAGCTTAGAAGGACAGGGAACCGGGGAGCTGTTTTTT. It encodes CASSLEGQGTGELFF.